This entry concerns a single TCR beta chain. Its antigen is unidentified. Trimming removed 2 bases from V and 1 base from J, with 14 bases in between. This CDR3 contains 17 residues. Germline CDR1 is KGHSH and CDR2 is LQKENI. TCRdb's copy holds only in-frame clones and misses some; the assay was immunoSEQ multiplex PCR. The data hold over 45,000 clones, with around nine tenths observed a single time. The data originate from a study of neoadjuvant nivolumab and ipilimumab in lung cancer. Study observations and caveats: TCR richness and clonality were higher in tumors than adjacent uninvolved lung. From pretherapy to surgery, tumor richness and clonality rose with dual therapy. TCR sequencing covered a small number of samples.

V usage is TRBV18 and J usage is TRBJ2-2; D is perhaps TRBD1 (6 bases). The TCR sequence derives from an adult with non-small cell lung cancer. Some clones in this sample may be carry-over from other donors' samples. Specimen: blood, collected before neoadjuvant nivolumab, alone or with ipilimumab. DNA for the CDR3: TGTGCCAGCTCACCAATCGGGCAGGGGAGGAACACCGGGGAGCTGTTTTTT. Amino acid sequence: CASSPIGQGRNTGELFF.